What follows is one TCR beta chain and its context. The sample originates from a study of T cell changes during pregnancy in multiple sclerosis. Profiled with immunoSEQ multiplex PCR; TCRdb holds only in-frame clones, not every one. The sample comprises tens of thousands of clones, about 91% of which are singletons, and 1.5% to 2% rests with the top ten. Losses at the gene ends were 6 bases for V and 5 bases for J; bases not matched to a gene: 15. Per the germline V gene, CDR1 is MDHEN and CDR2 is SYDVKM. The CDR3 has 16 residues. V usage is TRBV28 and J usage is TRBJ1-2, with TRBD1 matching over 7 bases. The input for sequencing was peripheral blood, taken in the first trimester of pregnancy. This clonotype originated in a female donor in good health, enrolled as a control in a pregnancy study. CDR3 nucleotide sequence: TGTGCCAGCAGAACTCCGGGAGGGGGCTTGGGGTATGGCTACACCTTC. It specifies CASRTPGGGLGYGYTF.